Below, 23 T cell receptor beta chains from the same sample are listed, as sequenced in a study of beta chain features in type 1 diabetes (dated by TCRdb to the late 2010s). Broad study findings and their caveats: Type 1 diabetes patients showed a moderate but significant shortening of TCRB CDR3 length in all four CD4+ subsets.

Antigens of these TCRs are unknown. The protocol used for the library was the immunoSEQ multiplex PCR assay. The entire isolated RNA was reverse transcribed using the High Capacity cDNA Reverse Transcription Kit, and thus expressed TCRB transcripts were sequenced. Sourced from immuneACCESS, this table was stored by TCRdb with only in-frame sequences that have V and J called. A share of the clones is absent; for the studies checked, an unresolved V gene accounts for under half, and the remainder has no known explanation. Within this sample are 240,000 or so clones, with over 20% of them counted one time only. Less than 0.03% of the sample comes from the top ten. Sequenced sample: naive CD4+ T cells from blood. Explained via the paper, the cell subset or site label denotes: true naive CD4+ T cells. These receptors all stem from a woman in her thirties or forties with type 1 diabetes.

This clone has just a few counts. The V and J genes are TRBV29-1 and TRBJ2-1, with TRBD1 matching over 7 bases. CDR1 is SQVTM and CDR2 is ANQGSEA in the germline V gene. The CDR3 length is 13 residues. The V segment lost 4 bases and the J segment 4 bases; nucleotides outside the gene matches: 4. CDR3 amino acids: CSVGQGPYNEQFF. In DNA, the CDR3 is TGCAGCGTTGGACAGGGACCTTACAATGAGCAGTTCTTC.

A few counts support this clone. The chain employs TRBV28 and TRBJ2-4, with 10 bases lining up with TRBD2. The length of the CDR3 is 13 residues. V dropped 9 bases and J dropped 8; count of bases not matched to a gene: 7. Germline V gene data show CDR1 as MDHEN and CDR2 as SYDVKM. The CDR3 bases are TGTGCCAGTCGTAGCGGGAGGATGTACATTCAGTACTTC. It yields the protein CASRSGRMYIQYF.

The chain joins TRBV30 to TRBJ2-7; tentatively, D is TRBD2 (6 bases). Per germline, CDR1 GTSNPN and CDR2 SVGIG (reference sequence). CDR3 length: 15 residues. V was pared by 2 bases and J by 6 bases, with 20 bases between. The CDR3 loop reads CAWSTRTAGRGEQYF. CDR3 nucleotides: TGTGCCTGGAGTACCAGGACGGCGGGGCGTGGCGAGCAGTACTTC.

This clone was seen once. The CDR3, as DNA: TGTGCCAGCAGCCCCGGGACAGGGTTGGATAATGAGCAGTTCTTC. Protein sequence: CASSPGTGLDNEQFF. V and J are TRBV27 and TRBJ2-1; 9 nucleotides agree with TRBD1. The germline V gene encodes CDR1 MNHEY and CDR2 SMNVEV (reference sequence). CDR3 length equals 15 residues. The trim removed 6 bases at V and 7 bases at J, leaving 10 bases unmatched.

CDR3 DNA sequence: TGCGCCAGCAGACGGGATGTGGAGACCCAGTACTTC. It yields the protein CASRRDVETQYF. The chain uses TRBV5-1 and TRBJ2-5; D might be TRBD2 (5 bases). The V end was cut by 5 bases, the J end by 5 bases, with 10 bases between. The V gene's germline CDR1 is SGHRS and CDR2 YFSETQ. The CDR3 length is 12 residues.

This chain joins TRBV27 and TRBJ1-2; D perhaps matches TRBD1 (5 bases). V gave up 3 bases and J gave up 4 bases, with 12 bases separating them. The germline V gene encodes CDR1 MNHEY and CDR2 SMNVEV (reference sequence). CDR3 length: 14 amino acids. CDR3 sequence reads: CASSFRADLYGYTF. Here the CDR3 DNA reads TGTGCCAGCAGTTTCAGGGCGGATCTCTATGGCTACACCTTC.

The chain uses TRBV5-4 and TRBJ2-1; 10 nucleotides match TRBD2. The J segment lost 3 bases and the V segment lost 4 bases, leaving 7 bases of the junction unmatched. Germline V gene lookup returns CDR1 SGHNT and CDR2 YYREEE (reference sequence). The CDR3 is 16 residues long. The chain's CDR3 is CASSLSSGGFYNEQFF. CDR3 nucleotides: TGTGCCAGCAGCCTATCTAGCGGGGGTTTCTACAATGAGCAGTTCTTC. The full variable domain, rest sourced from reference TRBV5-4 and TRBJ2-1, is ETGVTQSPTHLIKTRGQQVTLRCSSQSGHNTVSWYQQALGQGPQFIFQYYREEENGRGNFPPRFSGLQFPNYSSELNVNALELDDSALYLCASSLSSGGFYNEQFFGPGTRLTVL.

The chain uses TRBV9 and TRBJ2-7; 13 nucleotides match TRBD2. The trim removed 5 bases at V and 2 bases at J, leaving 4 bases unmatched. The length of the CDR3 is 15 residues. Germline CDR1 SGDLS, CDR2 YYNGEE. The CDR3 coding sequence is TGTGCCAGCAGTCATACTAGCGGGGGGGCCTACGAGCAGTACTTC. Its translation is CASSHTSGGAYEQYF. Complete variable domain (other parts from reference TRBV9 and TRBJ2-7): DSGVTQTPKHLITATGQRVTLRCSPRSGDLSVYWYQQSLDQGLQFLIQYYNGEERAKGNILERFSAQQFPDLHSELNLSSLELGDSALYFCASSHTSGGAYEQYFGPGTRLTVT.

V and J are TRBV7-2 and TRBJ1-5, with a tentative D call TRBD1 (5 bases). From germline, CDR1 is SGHTA and CDR2 FQGNSA. With 6 bases removed from V and 0 bases from J, the gap between germline ends came to 9 bases. CDR3 length equals 14 residues. The CDR3 region has the DNA TGTGCCAGCAGACTAACAGGTAGCAATCAGCCCCAGCATTTT. Translating it yields CASRLTGSNQPQHF. Using reference TRBV7-2 and TRBJ1-5 for the parts outside the CDR3, the full variable domain is GAGVSQSPSNKVTEKGKDVELRCDPISGHTALYWYRQSLGQGLEFLIYFQGNSAPDKSGLPSDRFSAERTGGSVSTLTIQRTQQEDSAVYLCASRLTGSNQPQHFGDGTRLSIL.

Only a few counts were recorded for this clone. This rearrangement joins TRBV28 to TRBJ2-1; D might be TRBD2 (6 bases). With 5 bases removed from V and 6 bases from J, the gap between germline ends came to 8 bases. The CDR3 consists of 12 residues. Germline CDR1 MDHEN, CDR2 SYDVKM. CDR3 DNA: TGTGCCAGCAGTGGGGGAGGCAATGAGCAGTTCTTC. It specifies CASSGGGNEQFF.

This clone was recorded a few times. The V gene is TRBV5-1, the J gene TRBJ2-5; D possibly corresponds to TRBD2 (5 bases). The germline V and J ends were trimmed by 2 bases and 2 bases, with 10 bases remaining between them. The CDR3 loop spans 14 amino acids. CDR1 is SGHRS and CDR2 is YFSETQ in the germline V gene. The CDR3 protein is CASSFRGWQETQYF. In DNA form, the CDR3 reads TGCGCCAGCAGCTTCCGGGGTTGGCAAGAGACCCAGTACTTC. The full variable domain, rest sourced from reference TRBV5-1 and TRBJ2-5, is KAGVTQTPRYLIKTRGQQVTLSCSPISGHRSVSWYQQTPGQGLQFLFEYFSETQRNKGNFPGRFSGRQFSNSRSEMNVSTLELGDSALYLCASSFRGWQETQYFGPGTRLLVL.

The V call is TRBV4-3, the J call TRBJ1-1; no firm D call. Germline assignment: CDR1 LGHNA and CDR2 YSLEER. The CDR3 loop spans 13 amino acids. The V and J ends lost 0 bases and 9 bases respectively, with 11 bases between them. The DNA for the CDR3 is TGCGCCAGCAGCCAAGAGAACAACGCAAAAGCTTTCTTT. Its translation: CASSQENNAKAFF.

This clone was counted a few times. The chain carries TRBV7-9 and TRBJ2-3; no clear D. Trimming removed 7 bases from V and 2 bases from J, with 13 bases in between. This CDR3 region has 14 residues. Germline V CDR1 and CDR2: SEHNR, FQNEAQ (reference sequence). The CDR3 loop reads CASTIQVSTDTQYF. CDR3 nucleotides: TGTGCCAGCACGATTCAGGTGTCCACAGATACGCAGTATTTT.

This clone was seen a few times. This sequence joins TRBV9 and TRBJ2-1; 8 nucleotides line up with TRBD1. Trimming removed 0 bases from V and 5 bases from J; junction bases left unmatched: 7. The germline gives CDR1 SGDLS, CDR2 YYNGEE. This CDR3 region has 16 residues. CDR3 residues: CASSVVGQGADNEQFF. The CDR3 DNA is TGTGCCAGCAGCGTAGTCGGACAGGGCGCAGACAATGAGCAGTTCTTC.

The gene calls are TRBV19 and TRBJ2-3, with TRBD2 identical over 7 bases. Germline CDR1 and CDR2: LNHDA and SQIVND (reference sequence). V shed 5 bases and J 0 bases; nucleotides not matched to a gene: 5. The CDR3 is 15 amino acids. The CDR3 loop is CASSPVGGSTDTQYF. The DNA for the CDR3 is TGTGCCAGTAGTCCCGTGGGAGGGAGCACAGATACGCAGTATTTT.

This clone was seen a few times. The V gene is TRBV5-1, the J gene TRBJ1-4; D possibly corresponds to TRBD1 (5 bases). Germline assignment: CDR1 SGHRS and CDR2 YFSETQ. The CDR3 length is 15 residues. Between the trimmed V and J ends, which lost 1 base and 6 bases, there was a span of 13 bases. CDR3 sequence reads: CASSLSSRVDEKLFF. CDR3 coding DNA: TGCGCCAGCAGCTTGAGTTCCAGGGTCGATGAAAAACTGTTTTTT.

This clone occurred a few times. The chain carries TRBV6-5 and TRBJ2-3, with D possibly being TRBD2 (6 bases). V was pared by 11 bases and J by 4 bases, with 10 bases between. The CDR3 contains 11 residues. Germline V gene sequence: CDR1 MNHEY, CDR2 SVGAGI. The CDR3 here is CAVRLADTQYF. The CDR3 region has the DNA TGTGCCGTTCGACTAGCAGATACGCAGTATTTT.

The chain couples TRBV7-9 to TRBJ2-2, with 13 bases aligning to TRBD2. With 6 bases clipped from V and 6 bases from J, the junction kept 4 bases outside the gene matches. The length of the CDR3 is 15 residues. Looked up from germline, CDR1 is SEHNR and CDR2 is FQNEAQ (reference sequence). For the CDR3, the DNA is TGTGCCAGCAGTGGGACTAGCGGGACGGCCGGGGAGCTGTTTTTT. This sequence encodes CASSGTSGTAGELFF. Supplemented by reference TRBV7-9 and TRBJ2-2, the full variable domain reads DTGVSQNPRHKITKRGQNVTFRCDPISEHNRLYWYRQTLGQGPEFLTYFQNEAQLEKSRLLSDRFSAERPKGSFSTLEIQRTEQGDSAMYLCASSGTSGTAGELFFGEGSRLTVL.

The chain combines TRBV28 with TRBJ1-5, with D hard to call. The CDR3 extends over 17 amino acids. Germline CDR1 reads MDHEN; CDR2 reads SYDVKM. Trimming removed 7 bases at V and 0 bases at J, with 19 bases between. This CDR3 reads CASTQLGSRNSNQPQHF. The CDR3, as DNA: TGTGCCAGCACCCAATTAGGGAGCAGGAATAGCAATCAGCCCCAGCATTTT.

This clone was detected only a few times. The rearrangement joins TRBV10-3 to TRBJ2-3, with 10 bases lining up with TRBD2. V gave up 6 bases and J gave up 7 bases; unmatched junction bases: 7. The germline CDR1 and CDR2 sequences are ENHRY and SYGVKD. The CDR3 sequence is 14 residues long. DNA for the CDR3: TGTGCCATCAGGGATTCTAGCGGGAGTCATACGCAGTATTTT. Encoded protein: CAIRDSSGSHTQYF.

The chain has TRBV18 and TRBJ2-1; TRBD2 might be the D (5 bases). The CDR3 sequence is 15 residues long. CDR1 is KGHSH and CDR2 is LQKENI in the germline V gene. The V end was cut by 2 bases, the J end by 2 bases, with 10 bases between. In DNA, the CDR3 is TGTGCCAGCTCACCAGTCTCGGGAACCTACAATGAGCAGTTCTTC. Protein product: CASSPVSGTYNEQFF.

The chain couples TRBV15 to TRBJ1-5, with D maybe TRBD1 (5 bases). This CDR3 spans 18 amino acids. From germline, CDR1 is LNHNV and CDR2 YYDKDF (reference sequence). V lost 0 bases and J 0 bases, leaving 15 bases between the germline ends. This CDR3 is CATSRDKGGGYSNQPQHF. The CDR3 region has the DNA TGTGCCACCAGCAGAGATAAGGGCGGGGGTTATAGCAATCAGCCCCAGCATTTT.

This clone showed up just a few times. The CDR3 DNA reads as TGTGCCAGCAGCGTAGTCTTCCGGGCCGGGGAGCTGTTTTTT. Translated, it gives CASSVVFRAGELFF. The chain has TRBV9 and TRBJ2-2; unclear D gene. CDR1 is SGDLS, CDR2 YYNGEE, per germline. Deletions cut 0 bases from V and 6 bases from J, with 9 bases between. This CDR3 contains 14 residues.